The 28 T cell receptor beta chains below were found in one sample sequenced in a study of shared clonotypes between healthy human individuals (dated by TCRdb to about 2020). Libraries were constructed by the immunoSEQ multiplex PCR assay. TCRdb mirrors the immuneACCESS table, restricted to in-frame sequences. Some clones are absent from its copies; in checked studies, under half trace to an unresolved V gene, and the reason for the others is unknown. The sample contains 650,000 to 800,000 clones, 72% of them found a single time. Of the sample, approximately 2% is held by the ten largest clones. The sequencing sample was made of memory CD4+ T cells sorted from blood. Reading the label with the study, this specimen's cell subset or site is: CD45RA-negative fraction. All receptors derive from a woman aged 25 to 45 in good health.

This chain joins TRBV20-1 and TRBJ2-1; D remains unclear. With 5 bases removed from V and 9 bases from J, the gap between germline ends came to 11 bases. The length of the CDR3 is 11 residues. CDR1 is DFQATT and CDR2 is SNEGSKA in the germline V gene (reference sequence). This chain's CDR3 is CSAPRTGEQFF. CDR3 DNA: TGCAGTGCTCCTCGGACGGGTGAGCAGTTCTTC.

V gene TRBV5-4 combines with J gene TRBJ2-5; tentatively, D is TRBD2 (6 bases). The end of the DNA fits TRBJ2-7 better, so the J call may be wrong. The CDR3 is 15 residues long. Germline lookup yields CDR1 SGHNT and CDR2 YYREEE (reference sequence). CDR3: CASSLKPSVTYEQYF. The CDR3 nucleotides are TGTGCCAGCAGCTTAAAGCCTAGCGTGACTTACGAGCAGTACTTC.

The V call is TRBV1, the J call TRBJ2-3; TRBD1, the table's D call, was not compared with the DNA. TRBV1 has pseudogene status. This CDR3 spans 17 amino acids. The CDR3 sequence: CTSSPGMYGTDTDTQYF. The CDR3 coding sequence is TGCACCAGCAGCCCTGGGATGTACGGGACAGACACAGATACGCAGTATTTT.

There are a few counts of this clone. DNA for the CDR3: TGTGCCAGCTCCGGTGACAACACTGAAGCTTTCTTT. This encodes CASSGDNTEAFF. This rearrangement joins TRBV6-6 to TRBJ1-1; D is uncertain. Germline values: CDR1 MNHNY, CDR2 SVGAGI (reference sequence). V shed 8 bases and J shed 2 bases, with 9 bases lying between them. This CDR3 has 12 amino acids.

This rearrangement joins TRBV19 to TRBJ1-2; 12 bases align to TRBD1. Trimming took 5 bases from V and 10 from J; bases not matched to a gene: 20. The CDR3 totals 18 residues. Germline V gene sequence: CDR1 LNHDA, CDR2 SQIVND (reference sequence). DNA for the CDR3: TGTGCCAGTAGTTCTGGGACAGGGGGCGCCTATCTCCGTTCCGACTACACCTTC. This codes for CASSSGTGGAYLRSDYTF.

The DNA for the CDR3 is TGTGCCAGCAGCATCAAAGGACCGGATAGCAATCAGCCCCAGCATTTT. This codes for CASSIKGPDSNQPQHF. The J gene is TRBJ1-5, the V gene TRBV21-1. TRBV21-1 is labeled a pseudogene. This CDR3 is built from 16 residues.

Note on this clone: The same CDR3 arises from other DNA sequences in this sample as well. This sequence joins TRBV5-1 and TRBJ2-3, with 8 nucleotides matching TRBD1. Germline assignment: CDR1 SGHRS and CDR2 YFSETQ. The CDR3 has 14 amino acids. With 4 bases clipped from V and 6 bases from J, the junction kept 7 bases outside the gene matches. CDR3 protein: CASSPGQGGDTQYF. The CDR3 bases are TGCGCCAGCAGCCCCGGACAGGGCGGGGATACGCAGTATTTT. Variable domain in full (rest from reference TRBV5-1 and TRBJ2-3): KAGVTQTPRYLIKTRGQQVTLSCSPISGHRSVSWYQQTPGQGLQFLFEYFSETQRNKGNFPGRFSGRQFSNSRSEMNVSTLELGDSALYLCASSPGQGGDTQYFGPGTRLTVL.

This chain links TRBV28 with TRBJ1-2, with TRBD1 as a possible D gene (5 bases). The CDR3 is made up of 17 amino acids. CDR1 is MDHEN and CDR2 is SYDVKM in the germline V gene. The V end lost 5 bases, the J end lost 4 bases, and 23 bases lay between the germline ends. The CDR3 bases are TGTGCCAGCAGTGCTGGGGAGCGGGGCCTCATCCCCTATGGCTACACCTTC. It codes for CASSAGERGLIPYGYTF.

This chain links TRBV28 with TRBJ1-2; D is undetermined. This CDR3 region has 14 residues. Germline CDR1 reads MDHEN; CDR2 reads SYDVKM. Trimming shortened V by 5 bases and J by 3 bases, and 13 bases separated the two germline ends. The CDR3, as DNA: TGTGCCAGCAGTGCGGCCAGGATGGACTATGGCTACACCTTC. It yields the protein CASSAARMDYGYTF.

The chain couples TRBV6-1 to TRBJ1-2; TRBD1 agrees at 7 bases. From germline, CDR1 is MNHNS and CDR2 SASEGT. Trimming removed 5 bases from V and 2 bases from J; junction bases left unmatched: 5. The CDR3 runs 14 residues. For the CDR3, the DNA is TGTGCCAGCAGTCCAGAGACAGGGAACTATGGCTACACCTTC. Amino acid sequence: CASSPETGNYGYTF.

This clone was seen repeatedly, ten times or more. The CDR3 sequence: CASSGFGYRDEQYF. The DNA for the CDR3 is TGTGCCAGCAGTGGGTTTGGGTACAGGGACGAGCAGTACTTC. This chain links TRBV2 with TRBJ2-7, with D perhaps TRBD1 (6 bases). This CDR3 region has 14 residues. V was pared by 4 bases and J by 5 bases, with 15 bases between. Germline V lookup: CDR1 SNHLY, CDR2 FYNNEI.

V is TRBV5-1 and J is TRBJ2-7; weak D call: TRBD1 (5 bases). Per the germline V gene, CDR1 is SGHRS and CDR2 is YFSETQ. There are 15 residues in the CDR3. V gave up 1 base and J gave up 0 bases, with 11 bases separating them. In DNA form, the CDR3 reads TGCGCCAGCAGCTTGAGGGGCGGACCCTCCTACGAGCAGTACTTC. Translated, it gives CASSLRGGPSYEQYF.

The chain joins TRBV6-5 to TRBJ2-1; D gene uncertain. This CDR3 region has 12 residues. Germline CDR1 is MNHEY and CDR2 is SVGAGI. The V end lost 5 bases, the J end lost 5 bases, and 7 bases lay between the germline ends. The CDR3 sequence is CASSRTNNEQFF. CDR3 coding DNA: TGTGCCAGCAGTCGAACTAACAATGAGCAGTTCTTC.

The chain couples TRBV27 to TRBJ2-1; D gene unclear. V lost 3 bases and J 0 bases, leaving 9 bases between the germline ends. The CDR3 length is 15 residues. Per the germline V gene, CDR1 is MNHEY and CDR2 is SMNVEV (reference sequence). CDR3 residues: CASSLSVSSYNEQFF. CDR3 coding DNA: TGTGCCAGCAGTTTGAGCGTGAGCTCCTACAATGAGCAGTTCTTC.

The rearrangement uses TRBV4-1 and TRBJ2-7; 8 nucleotides line up with TRBD2. The germline V gene has CDR1 MGHRA and CDR2 YSYEKL. This CDR3 has 18 residues. V was pared by 1 base and J by 0 bases, with 11 bases of the junction left unmatched. The CDR3 DNA reads TGCGCCAGCAGCCAAGGCCCACTAGCGGCCAGGAGCTCCTACGAGCAGTACTTC. Translating gives CASSQGPLAARSSYEQYF.

This clone was picked up many times. The chain joins TRBV28 to TRBJ1-3; TRBD1 aligns across 12 bases. CDR3 length equals 18 residues. Germline-derived CDR1 and CDR2 are MDHEN and SYDVKM. V lost 4 bases to trimming and J lost 0 bases; unmatched junction nucleotides: 7. CDR3 in DNA: TGTGCCAGCAGTTCGCCGGGGACAGGGGGCTACTCTGGAAACACCATATATTTT. It translates to CASSSPGTGGYSGNTIYF.

This clone was seen a handful of times. As DNA, the CDR3 is TGCGCCAGCAGCCAAGATAGGAGGATCGGGACTTCCAATGAGCAGTTCTTC. Residues: CASSQDRRIGTSNEQFF. The chain has TRBV4-1 and TRBJ2-1; weak D call: TRBD2 (6 bases). The germline V gene has CDR1 MGHRA and CDR2 YSYEKL. V was pared by 0 bases and J by 6 bases, with 18 bases between. This CDR3 has 17 amino acids.

This chain uses TRBV7-6 with TRBJ2-7, with 7 bases identical to TRBD1. The CDR3 has 12 residues. CDR1 is SGHVS and CDR2 is FNYEAQ in the germline V gene. J was trimmed by 6 bases and V by 4 bases; bases with no gene match: 3. In DNA, the CDR3 is TGTGCCAGCAGCTCGCGGACAGGCGAGCAGTACTTC. It codes for CASSSRTGEQYF.

V and J are TRBV5-6 and TRBJ2-7; 10 bases agree with TRBD1. The V and J ends lost 2 bases and 3 bases, in that order; junction bases with no gene match: 2. Germline V gene data show CDR1 as SGHDT and CDR2 as YYEEEE. The CDR3 has 14 residues. The CDR3 nucleotides are TGTGCCAGCAGCTTCGGGACAGGGGTCTACGAGCAGTACTTC. Residues: CASSFGTGVYEQYF.

The chain has TRBV2 and TRBJ1-1; D may be TRBD1 (6 bases). The CDR3 runs to 15 residues. Germline CDR1 SNHLY, CDR2 FYNNEI. The germline V and J ends were trimmed by 2 bases and 1 base, with 11 bases remaining between them. Here the CDR3 reads CASSELQGPNTEAFF. The CDR3 DNA reads as TGTGCCAGCAGTGAACTGCAGGGGCCGAACACTGAAGCTTTCTTT.

The chain is built from TRBV9 and TRBJ2-5; D call uncertain. CDR1 is SGDLS, CDR2 YYNGEE, per germline. The CDR3 sequence is 13 residues long. V was shortened by 3 bases and J by 5 bases, with 11 bases between the two germline ends. The CDR3 region has the DNA TGTGCCAGCAGCGGGTTTGGTACTGAGACCCAGTACTTC. Translating gives CASSGFGTETQYF.

This clone appeared a few times. The chain couples TRBV5-1 to TRBJ1-1; weak D call: TRBD1 (6 bases). Germline V gene data show CDR1 as SGHRS and CDR2 as YFSETQ. The CDR3 spans 15 residues. Trimming pared 3 bases from V and 2 bases from J, leaving 14 bases between. Here the CDR3 reads CASSSAPDSNTEAFF. The DNA of the CDR3 is TGCGCCAGCAGCTCCGCCCCGGACAGCAACACTGAAGCTTTCTTT.

The V gene is TRBV10-2, the J gene TRBJ1-4, with D tentatively TRBD1 (5 bases). The CDR3 is 14 residues long. Trimming removed 6 bases at V and 8 bases at J, with 16 bases between. Looked up from germline, CDR1 is WSHSY and CDR2 is SAAADI. The CDR3 DNA is TGCGCCAGCAGGGGAGCAGGGCTGGCCGAAAAACTGTTTTTT. It is translated as CASRGAGLAEKLFF.

V and J are TRBV28 and TRBJ1-3; 9 nucleotides line up with TRBD1. Losses at the gene ends were 5 bases for V and 3 bases for J; bases not matched to a gene: 5. This CDR3 spans 15 amino acids. Per the germline V gene, CDR1 is MDHEN and CDR2 is SYDVKM. CDR3 in amino acids: CASSRDRARGNTIYF. The CDR3 nucleotides read TGTGCCAGCAGTCGGGACAGGGCCCGTGGAAACACCATATATTTT.

The chain carries TRBV29-1 and TRBJ2-1; possibly TRBD1 for D (5 bases). CDR1 is SQVTM and CDR2 is ANQGSEA in the germline V gene. The CDR3 has 12 amino acids. V shed 6 bases and J shed 9 bases, with 15 bases lying between them. CDR3 sequence reads: CSVRAVQGEQFF. The CDR3 DNA reads as TGCAGCGTCCGTGCGGTCCAGGGTGAGCAGTTCTTC.

This chain uses TRBV7-2 with TRBJ2-1; D may be TRBD1 (5 bases). CDR3 length equals 14 residues. Per the germline V gene, CDR1 is SGHTA and CDR2 is FQGNSA. V was clipped by 5 bases and J by 12 bases, with 20 bases between them. The chain's CDR3 is CASSPQFVQGMQFF. Here the CDR3 DNA reads TGTGCCAGCAGCCCGCAATTTGTCCAGGGTATGCAGTTCTTC.

The J gene is TRBJ1-1, the V gene TRBV28, with 7 bases identical to TRBD1. The V gene end was trimmed by 7 bases and the J gene end by 1 base; junction bases not matched to a gene: 9. Germline CDR1 is MDHEN and CDR2 is SYDVKM. The CDR3 loop spans 15 amino acids. For the CDR3, the DNA is TGTGCCAGCATCTTAGGGGGCCACACGAACACTGAAGCTTTCTTT. Amino acid sequence: CASILGGHTNTEAFF. The full variable domain, rest sourced from reference TRBV28 and TRBJ1-1, is DVKVTQSSRYLVKRTGEKVFLECVQDMDHENMFWYRQDPGLGLRLIYFSYDVKMKEKGDIPEGYSVSREKKERFSLILESASTNQTSMYLCASILGGHTNTEAFFGQGTRLTVV.

In regard to this clone: One junction end disagrees with the germline gene, perhaps due to a read error. This rearrangement joins TRBV10-3 to TRBJ2-7, with 7 bases matching TRBD2. This CDR3 comprises 12 residues. CDR1 ENHRY and CDR2 SYGVKD come from the germline V gene. The CDR3 reads CAISAGEGGSDF. The CDR3 nucleotides are TGTGCCATCAGTGCGGGGGAGGGTGGTTCTGACTTC.